The rows below give T cell receptor beta chains drawn from one sample of a study of blood T cells in healthy people across ages. TCRdb re-called the 5' RACE reads through MiXCR, storing one row per CDR3 protein. The data show 1.5 million to 2 million distinct CDR3 sequences, over 25% seen once. The sequencing input was blood. All receptors derive from a woman aged 30 to 39 in good health. Each CDR3 is given with its conserved first and last residue. A D gene is named only where the DNA matches it firmly. Size tells how often a clone was seen (once, few, many) or the class of an expanded clone, and some rows leave it out.

clone size | D gene | J gene | V gene | CDR3 protein | CDR3 DNA
many | NA | TRBJ2-5 | TRBV6-5 | CASGRTRETQYF | TGTGCCAGCGGACGGACCCGTGAGACCCAGTACTTC
NA | NA | TRBJ1-2 | TRBV27 | CASSPLWLNYGYTF | TGTGCCAGCAGTCCCCTGTGGCTAAACTATGGCTACACCTTC
NA | TRBD2 | TRBJ2-7 | TRBV10-3 | CAISPGTSGGFSYEQYF | TGTGCCATCAGCCCCGGGACTAGCGGGGGTTTCTCCTACGAGCAGTACTTC
NA | TRBD2 | TRBJ2-7 | TRBV27 | CASGPMQRGGLEQYF | TGTGCCAGCGGCCCTATGCAGCGGGGGGGCCTCGAGCAGTACTTC
many | NA | TRBJ2-5 | TRBV7-3 | CASSFSEQETQYF | TGTGCCAGCAGCTTCAGTGAACAAGAGACCCAGTACTTC
many | TRBD2 | TRBJ2-5 | TRBV7-6 | CASSSGPGLATKTQYF | TGTGCCAGCAGCTCCGGCCCCGGACTAGCGACGAAGACCCAGTACTTC
many | TRBD2 | TRBJ2-1 | TRBV4-1 | CASSQPKRGGKYNEQFF | TGCGCCAGCAGCCAACCTAAGCGGGGGGGCAAATACAATGAGCAGTTCTTC
NA | NA | TRBJ1-5 | TRBV28 | CASRYIGGNQPQHF | TGTGCCAGCAGGTATATAGGGGGCAATCAGCCCCAGCATTTT
few | NA | TRBJ2-7 | TRBV14 | CASSQDSREQVTYEQYF | TGTGCCAGCAGCCAAGATAGTCGGGAACAGGTCACCTACGAGCAGTACTTC
many | TRBD1 | TRBJ2-5 | TRBV24-1 | CATSGQPQETQYF | TGTGCCACATCGGGACAGCCCCAAGAGACCCAGTACTTC
many | TRBD2 | TRBJ2-1 | TRBV5-1 | CASSLMASGGYNEQFF | TGCGCCAGCAGCTTGATGGCTAGCGGGGGTTACAATGAGCAGTTCTTC
many | NA | TRBJ2-4 | TRBV29-1 | CSVQDRTLAKNIQYF | TGCAGCGTACAAGACAGGACCCTAGCCAAAAACATTCAGTACTTC
NA | NA | TRBJ1-4 | TRBV20-1 | CSASEWGDTSTNEKLFF | TGCAGTGCTAGTGAATGGGGGGACACCTCAACTAATGAAAAACTGTTTTTT
NA | TRBD1 | TRBJ1-2 | TRBV5-6 | CASSWDSINYGYTF | TGTGCCAGCAGTTGGGACAGCATAAACTATGGCTACACCTTC
NA | NA | TRBJ1-3 | TRBV14 | CASSGPGPLSGNTIYF | TGTGCCAGCAGCGGCCCGGGTCCGCTCTCTGGAAACACCATATATTTT
NA | TRBD1 | TRBJ1-1 | TRBV10-3 | CAIRGQRGTEAFF | TGTGCCATCAGGGGACAGAGGGGAACTGAAGCTTTCTTT